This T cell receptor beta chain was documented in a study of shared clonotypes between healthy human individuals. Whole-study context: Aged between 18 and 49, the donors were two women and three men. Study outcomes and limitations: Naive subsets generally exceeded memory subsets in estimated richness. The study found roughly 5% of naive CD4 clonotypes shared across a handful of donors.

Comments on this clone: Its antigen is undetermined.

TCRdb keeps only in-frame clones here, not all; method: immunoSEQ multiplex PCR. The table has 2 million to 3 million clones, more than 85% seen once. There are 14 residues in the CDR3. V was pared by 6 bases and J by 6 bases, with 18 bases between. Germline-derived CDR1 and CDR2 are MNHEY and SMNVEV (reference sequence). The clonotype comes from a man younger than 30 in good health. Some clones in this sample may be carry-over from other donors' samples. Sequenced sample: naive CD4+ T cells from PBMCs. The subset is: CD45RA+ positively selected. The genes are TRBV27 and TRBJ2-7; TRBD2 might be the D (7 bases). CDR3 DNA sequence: TGTGCCAGCAGCCTAATCGCAAGGGGGGGCGAGCAGTACTTC. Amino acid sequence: CASSLIARGGEQYF.